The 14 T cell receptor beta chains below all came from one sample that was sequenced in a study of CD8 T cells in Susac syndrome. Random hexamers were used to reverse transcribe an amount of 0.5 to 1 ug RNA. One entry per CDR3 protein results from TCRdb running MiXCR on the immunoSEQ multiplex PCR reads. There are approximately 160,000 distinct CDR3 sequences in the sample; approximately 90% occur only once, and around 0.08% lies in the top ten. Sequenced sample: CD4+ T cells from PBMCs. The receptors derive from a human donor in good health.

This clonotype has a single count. In nucleotides, the CDR3 is TGTGCCAGCAGCTTGGTCTCAGGGTACAACAATGAGCAGTTCTTC. It translates to CASSLVSGYNNEQFF. The rearrangement links TRBV5-4 to TRBJ2-1; weak D call: TRBD1 (5 bases). In germline, CDR1 is SGHNT, CDR2 YYREEE (reference sequence). Trimming left V 0 bases short and J 5 bases short, with 12 bases between. The CDR3 spans 15 residues.

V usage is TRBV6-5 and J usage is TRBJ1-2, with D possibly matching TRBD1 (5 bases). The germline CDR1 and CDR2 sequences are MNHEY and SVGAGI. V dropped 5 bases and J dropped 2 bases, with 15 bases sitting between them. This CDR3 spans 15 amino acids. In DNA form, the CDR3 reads TGTGCCAGCAGTCCCGATGTTAGACAGAACTATGGCTACACCTTC. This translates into CASSPDVRQNYGYTF.

For the CDR3, the DNA is TGCGCCAGCAGCCCGGAACCCACCAGCACAGATACGCAGTATTTT. As protein: CASSPEPTSTDTQYF. The rearrangement joins TRBV5-1 to TRBJ2-3; D remains ambiguous. The CDR3 consists of 15 residues. With 4 bases removed from V and 0 bases from J, the gap between germline ends came to 12 bases. Germline CDR1 reads SGHRS; CDR2 reads YFSETQ.

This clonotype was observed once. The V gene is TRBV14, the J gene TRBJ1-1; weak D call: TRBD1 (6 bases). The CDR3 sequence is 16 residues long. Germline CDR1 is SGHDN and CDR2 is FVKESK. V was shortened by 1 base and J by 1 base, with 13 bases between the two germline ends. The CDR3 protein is CASSQVLGRGNTEAFF. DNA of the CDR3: TGTGCCAGCAGCCAAGTCCTAGGCAGGGGGAACACTGAAGCTTTCTTT.

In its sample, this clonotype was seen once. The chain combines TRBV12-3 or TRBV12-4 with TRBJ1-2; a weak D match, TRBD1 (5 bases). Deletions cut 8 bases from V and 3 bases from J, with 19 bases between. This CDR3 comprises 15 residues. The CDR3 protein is CASGVQVTNHYGYTF. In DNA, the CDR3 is TGTGCCAGCGGCGTACAGGTGACTAACCACTATGGCTACACCTTC.

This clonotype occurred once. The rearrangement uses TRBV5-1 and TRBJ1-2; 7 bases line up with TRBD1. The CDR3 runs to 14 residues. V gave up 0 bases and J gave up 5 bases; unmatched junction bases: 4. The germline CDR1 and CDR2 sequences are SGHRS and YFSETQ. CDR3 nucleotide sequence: TGCGCCAGCAGCTTGGACAGGGGATGGTATGGCTACACCTTC. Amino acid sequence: CASSLDRGWYGYTF.

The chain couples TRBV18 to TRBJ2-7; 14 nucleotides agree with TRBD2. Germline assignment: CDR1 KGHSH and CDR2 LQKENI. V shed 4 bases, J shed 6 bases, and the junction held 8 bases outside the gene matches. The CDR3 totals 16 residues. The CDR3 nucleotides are TGTGCCAGCTCACGAGTTCCGGGACTAGCGGGAGCCGAGCAGTACTTC. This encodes CASSRVPGLAGAEQYF.

The CDR3 nucleotides are TGCGCCAGCAGCTTGTTTGAGGGCCCGCGAGGAAACACCATATATTTT. It yields the protein CASSLFEGPRGNTIYF. J is TRBJ1-3 and V is TRBV5-1; D is unresolved. The V end was cut by 1 base, the J end by 4 bases, with 15 bases between. Germline V gene sequence: CDR1 SGHRS, CDR2 YFSETQ. This CDR3 comprises 16 residues.

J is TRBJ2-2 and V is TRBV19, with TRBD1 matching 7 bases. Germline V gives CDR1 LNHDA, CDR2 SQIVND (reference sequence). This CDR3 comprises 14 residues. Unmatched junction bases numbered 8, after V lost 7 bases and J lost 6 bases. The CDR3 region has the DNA TGTGCCAGTACCATTACACAGGGGCCCGGGGAGCTGTTTTTT. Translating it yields CASTITQGPGELFF.

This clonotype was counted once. The CDR3 DNA is TGTGCCAGCAGTTTACAGGGAGAACAGCCCCAGCATTTT. Amino acids: CASSLQGEQPQHF. This chain uses TRBV6-2 or TRBV6-3 with TRBJ1-5, with D perhaps matching TRBD1 (6 bases). The germline V gene encodes CDR1 MNHEY and CDR2 SVGEGT. The CDR3 spans 13 residues. The V end lost 4 bases, the J end lost 7 bases, and 11 bases lay between the germline ends.

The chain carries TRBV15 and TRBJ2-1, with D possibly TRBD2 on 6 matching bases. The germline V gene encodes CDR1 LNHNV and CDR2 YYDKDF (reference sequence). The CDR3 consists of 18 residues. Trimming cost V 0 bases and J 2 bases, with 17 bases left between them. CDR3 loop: CATSRDRWGDDTYNEQFF. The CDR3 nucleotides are TGTGCCACCAGCAGAGATCGTTGGGGGGACGACACCTACAATGAGCAGTTCTTC.

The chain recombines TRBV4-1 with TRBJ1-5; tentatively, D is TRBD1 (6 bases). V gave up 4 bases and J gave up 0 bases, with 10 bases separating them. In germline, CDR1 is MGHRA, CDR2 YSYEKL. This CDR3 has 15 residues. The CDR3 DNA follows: TGCGCCAGCAGCCGGGGGCCCAATAGCAATCAGCCCCAGCATTTT. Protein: CASSRGPNSNQPQHF.

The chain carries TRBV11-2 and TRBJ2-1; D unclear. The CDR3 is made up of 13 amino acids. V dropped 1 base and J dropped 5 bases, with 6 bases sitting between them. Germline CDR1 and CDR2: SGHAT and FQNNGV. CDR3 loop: CASSLARDNEQFF. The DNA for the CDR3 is TGTGCCAGCAGCTTAGCTCGGGACAATGAGCAGTTCTTC. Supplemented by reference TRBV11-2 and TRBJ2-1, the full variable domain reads EAGVAQSPRYKIIEKRQSVAFWCNPISGHATLYWYQQILGQGPKLLIQFQNNGVVDDSQLPKDRFSAERLKGVDSTLKIQPAKLEDSAVYLCASSLARDNEQFFGPGTRLTVL.

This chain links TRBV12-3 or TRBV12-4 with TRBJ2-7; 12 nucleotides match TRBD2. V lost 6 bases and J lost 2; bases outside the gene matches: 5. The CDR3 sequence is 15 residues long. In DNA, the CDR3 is TGTGCCAGCAGAATGACTAGCGGGGGTACCTACGAGCAGTACTTC. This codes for CASRMTSGGTYEQYF.